This is a list of T cell receptor beta chains from one sample in a study of CD8+ T cells in alopecia areata. The table came from immunoSEQ multiplex PCR; TCRdb's copy has only in-frame clones and leaves some out. The sample consists of 180,000 or so clones, about 70% of them appearing once. The sample in question was CD8+ T cells sorted from blood, obtained at week 0. The receptors were sampled from a human donor with alopecia areata. CDR3s include the opening cysteine and the closing phenylalanine or tryptophan. A D gene is named only where the DNA matches it firmly. For some rows the clone size is stated as once, few or many, or as a class when expanded; others skip it.

>TRBJ2-1|few|TRBV30|-
TGTGCCTGGAGTGTAGGGGCGGGGCCCTACAATGAGCAGTTCTTC
CAWSVGAGPYNEQFF
>TRBJ2-3|-|TRBV6-1|-
TGTGCCATCGCTGGCACAGATACGCAGTATTTT
CAIAGTDTQYF
>TRBJ2-3|-|TRBV11-1|TRBD2
TGTGCCAGCAGCCTATGGACTAGCGGACCCACAGATACGCAGTATTTT
CASSLWTSGPTDTQYF
>TRBJ2-7|-|TRBV7-9|-
TGTGCCAGCAGCCTCGGGGACACCTACGAGCAGTACTTC
CASSLGDTYEQYF
>TRBJ1-5|-|TRBV7-6|-
TGTGCCAGCAGCTCCCGCTTCTGGAATCAGCCCCAGCATTTT
CASSSRFWNQPQHF
>TRBJ1-6|-|TRBV14|-
TGTGCCAGCAGCCTCGTCGAATCTTCACCCCTCCACTTT
CASSLVESSPLHF
>TRBJ2-2|-|TRBV29-1|-
TGCAGCGTTGAGTCCGGGCTCTCCGGGGAGCTGTTTTTT
CSVESGLSGELFF
>TRBJ1-2|-|TRBV13|-
TGTGCCAGCAGCTTAGGCAGCCCCTCCTATGGCTACACCTTC
CASSLGSPSYGYTF
>TRBJ2-7|-|TRBV5-6|-
TGTGCCAGCAGCGCCCACTACGAGCAGTACTTC
CASSAHYEQYF
>TRBJ1-1|-|TRBV9|TRBD1
TGTGCCAGCAGTGACTCCCGGGACAGGGGGTACACTGAAGCTTTCTTT
CASSDSRDRGYTEAFF
>TRBJ2-5|-|TRBV6-1|-
TGTGCCAGCACCCCGGACGGACAAGAGACCCAGTACTTC
CASTPDGQETQYF
>TRBJ1-2|-|TRBV5-6|-
TGTGCCAGCAGCGTGGGAGTGGGATCCGGCTACACCTTC
CASSVGVGSGYTF
>TRBJ2-7|-|TRBV6-1|TRBD1
TGTGCCAGCAGTGCCAGGGACAGGGGTTACGAGCAGTACTTC
CASSARDRGYEQYF
>TRBJ2-1|few|TRBV29-1|-
TGCAGCGTGGGGGCGGAGGGGCCACCCTACAATGAGCAGTTCTTC
CSVGAEGPPYNEQFF
>TRBJ2-7|-|TRBV5-6|-
TGTGCCAGCAGCTTCGGCCAGGGCGGCCACGAGCAGTACTTC
CASSFGQGGHEQYF
>TRBJ2-7|-|TRBV25-1|-
TGTGCCAGTAGCGACCGGAGCTCCTACGAGCAGTACTTC
CASSDRSSYEQYF
>TRBJ1-3|few|TRBV5-6|-
TGTGCCAGCAGCTCAAACCTGATGGGAATCACTGGAAACACCATATATTTT
CASSSNLMGITGNTIYF
>TRBJ2-7|-|TRBV4-2|-
TGTGCCAGCAGCCAAGAAGGGTACAGCTCCTACGAGCAGTACTTC
CASSQEGYSSYEQYF
>TRBJ1-5|-|TRBV30|-
TGTGCCTGGAGCGCAAGACAGAGCAATCAGCCCCAGCATTTT
CAWSARQSNQPQHF
>TRBJ2-7|few|TRBV27|TRBD1
TGTGCCAGCAGTTTAGTGGGACAGTACGAGCAGTACTTC
CASSLVGQYEQYF
>TRBJ2-7|few|TRBV7-9|-
TGTGCCAGCAGCTTAGTCCCGAAGACAGACTACGAGCAGTACTTC
CASSLVPKTDYEQYF
>TRBJ2-7|-|TRBV30|-
TGTGCCTGGAGTGTAGGAGTTACCTACGAGCAGTACTTC
CAWSVGVTYEQYF
>TRBJ2-5|-|TRBV28|TRBD2
TGTGCCAGCAGTAGGGACGGACTAGGAGAGACCCAGTACTTC
CASSRDGLGETQYF
>TRBJ2-7|-|TRBV19|TRBD1
TGTGCCAGTAGTGTTACAGGGGGCAGGCACTACGAGCAGTACTTC
CASSVTGGRHYEQYF
>TRBJ1-5|-|TRBV13|-
TGTGCCAGCTCATGGGGTAATCAGCCCCAGCATTTT
CASSWGNQPQHF
>TRBJ1-2|-|TRBV7-9|-
TGTGCCAGCACCAAAACAGGCACAGGTTCCACTAACTATGGCTACACCTTC
CASTKTGTGSTNYGYTF
>TRBJ1-1|-|TRBV6-5|-
TGTGCCAGCAGTTACTCGGGTGGCACTGAAGCTTTCTTT
CASSYSGGTEAFF
>TRBJ1-1|-|TRBV29-1|TRBD1
TGCAGCGTTGAAGGAGGGACAGGGGATTCTGGCACTGAAGCTTTCTTT
CSVEGGTGDSGTEAFF
>TRBJ1-2|-|TRBV2|-
TGTGCCAGCCCCCCTGGGGGAAACTATGGCTACACCTTC
CASPPGGNYGYTF
>TRBJ2-7|-|TRBV28|-
TGTGCCAGCAGTTTGGGCAGCGGACAGACCTACGAGCAGTACTTC
CASSLGSGQTYEQYF
>TRBJ1-5|-|TRBV5-1|-
TGCGCCAGCCGCTTGTCGAGCAATCAGCCCCAGCATTTT
CASRLSSNQPQHF
>TRBJ2-1|few|TRBV14|TRBD1
TGTGCCAGCAGCCCCCGGGACAGGCTGCTAAATGAGCAGTTCTTC
CASSPRDRLLNEQFF
>TRBJ1-1|-|TRBV27|-
TGTGCCAGCAGTTACAGGCTCAACACTGAAGCTTTCTTT
CASSYRLNTEAFF
>TRBJ2-1|-|TRBV6-5|-
TGTGCCAGCAGTACATACAATGAGCAGTTCTTC
CASSTYNEQFF
>TRBJ2-7|-|TRBV6-6|-
TGTGCCAGCAGAGCAGAAGCCTACGAGCAGTACTTC
CASRAEAYEQYF